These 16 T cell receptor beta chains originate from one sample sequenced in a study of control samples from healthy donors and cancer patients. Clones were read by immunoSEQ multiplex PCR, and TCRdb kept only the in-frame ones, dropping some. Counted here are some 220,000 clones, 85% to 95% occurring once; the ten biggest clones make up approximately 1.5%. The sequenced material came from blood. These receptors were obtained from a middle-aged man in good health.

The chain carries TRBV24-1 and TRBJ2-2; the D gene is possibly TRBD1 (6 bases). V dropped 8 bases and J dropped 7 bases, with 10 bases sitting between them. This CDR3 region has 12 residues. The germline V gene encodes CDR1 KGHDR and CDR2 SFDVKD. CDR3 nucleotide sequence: TGTGCCACCACACAGGGTATCGGGGAGCTGTTTTTT. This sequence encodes CATTQGIGELFF.

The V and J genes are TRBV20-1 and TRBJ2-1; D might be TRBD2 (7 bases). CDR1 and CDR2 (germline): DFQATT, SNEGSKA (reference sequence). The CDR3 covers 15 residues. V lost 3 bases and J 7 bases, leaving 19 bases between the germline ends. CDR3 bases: TGCAGTGCTAGTGAGGGGGGGGTAGGTTGGAATGAGCAGTTCTTC. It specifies CSASEGGVGWNEQFF.

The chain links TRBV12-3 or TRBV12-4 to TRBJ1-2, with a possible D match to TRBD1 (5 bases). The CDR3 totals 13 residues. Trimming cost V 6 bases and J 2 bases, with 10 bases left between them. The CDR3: CASRPDTNYGYTF. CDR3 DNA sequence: TGTGCCAGCAGACCGGACACGAACTATGGCTACACCTTC.

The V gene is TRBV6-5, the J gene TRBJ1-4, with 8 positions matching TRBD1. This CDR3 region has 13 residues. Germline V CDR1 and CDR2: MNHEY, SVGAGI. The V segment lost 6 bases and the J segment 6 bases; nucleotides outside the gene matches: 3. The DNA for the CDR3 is TGTGCCAGCAGATTGACAGGGGATGAAAAACTGTTTTTT. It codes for CASRLTGDEKLFF.

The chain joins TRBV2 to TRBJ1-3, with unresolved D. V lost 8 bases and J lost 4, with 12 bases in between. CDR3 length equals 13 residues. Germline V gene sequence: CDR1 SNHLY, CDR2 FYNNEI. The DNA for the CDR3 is TGTGCCAGCGGCAGTGAAGTAGGAAACACCATATATTTT. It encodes CASGSEVGNTIYF.

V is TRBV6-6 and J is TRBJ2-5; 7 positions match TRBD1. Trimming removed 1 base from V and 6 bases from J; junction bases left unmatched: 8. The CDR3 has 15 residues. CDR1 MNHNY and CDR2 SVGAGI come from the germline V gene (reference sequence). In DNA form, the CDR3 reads TGTGCCAGCAGTTACTTGGCTCAGGGGGAACAGACCCAGTACTTC. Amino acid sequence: CASSYLAQGEQTQYF.

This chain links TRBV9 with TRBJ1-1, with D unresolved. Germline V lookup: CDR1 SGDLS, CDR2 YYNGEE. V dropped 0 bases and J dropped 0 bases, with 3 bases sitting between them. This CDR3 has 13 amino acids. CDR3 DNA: TGTGCCAGCAGCGTAGAAATGAACACTGAAGCTTTCTTT. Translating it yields CASSVEMNTEAFF. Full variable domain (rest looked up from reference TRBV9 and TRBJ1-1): DSGVTQTPKHLITATGQRVTLRCSPRSGDLSVYWYQQSLDQGLQFLIQYYNGEERAKGNILERFSAQQFPDLHSELNLSSLELGDSALYFCASSVEMNTEAFFGQGTRLTVV.

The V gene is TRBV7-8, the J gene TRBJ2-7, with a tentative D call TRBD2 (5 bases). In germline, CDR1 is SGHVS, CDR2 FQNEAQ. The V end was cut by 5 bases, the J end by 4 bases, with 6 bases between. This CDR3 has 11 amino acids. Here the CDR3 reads CASSPGYEQYF. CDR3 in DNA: TGTGCCAGCAGCCCGGGGTACGAGCAGTACTTC.

The CDR3 loop reads CASSLDRGPNTEAFF. In DNA, the CDR3 is TGTGCCAGCAGTTTAGATCGCGGACCCAACACTGAAGCTTTCTTT. The J gene is TRBJ1-1, the V gene TRBV27; D is undetermined. The CDR3 totals 15 residues. Germline V gene lookup returns CDR1 MNHEY and CDR2 SMNVEV (reference sequence). Trimming took off 2 bases at V and 2 bases at J, with 12 bases between the two ends.

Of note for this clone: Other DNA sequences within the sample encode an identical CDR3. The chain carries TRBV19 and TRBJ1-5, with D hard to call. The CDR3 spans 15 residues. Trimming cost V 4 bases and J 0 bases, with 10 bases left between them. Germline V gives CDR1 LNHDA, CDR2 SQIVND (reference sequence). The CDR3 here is CASSTWIDSNQPQHF. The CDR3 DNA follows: TGTGCCAGTAGTACCTGGATAGATAGCAATCAGCCCCAGCATTTT.

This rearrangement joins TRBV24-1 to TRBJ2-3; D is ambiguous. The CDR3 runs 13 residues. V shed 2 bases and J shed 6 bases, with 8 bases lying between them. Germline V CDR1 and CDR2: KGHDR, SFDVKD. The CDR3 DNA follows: TGTGCCACCAGTGATTCATACCGGGATACGCAGTATTTT. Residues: CATSDSYRDTQYF.

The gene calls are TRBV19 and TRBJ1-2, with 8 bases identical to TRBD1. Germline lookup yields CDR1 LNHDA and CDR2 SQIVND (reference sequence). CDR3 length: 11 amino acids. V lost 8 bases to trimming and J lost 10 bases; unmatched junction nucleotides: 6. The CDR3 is CASGQGAYYTF. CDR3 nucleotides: TGTGCCAGTGGCCAGGGGGCCTACTACACCTTC.

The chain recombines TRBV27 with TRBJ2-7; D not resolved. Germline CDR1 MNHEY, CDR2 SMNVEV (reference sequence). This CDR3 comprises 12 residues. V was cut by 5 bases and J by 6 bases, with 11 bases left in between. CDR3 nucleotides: TGTGCCAGCAGTCCGGTTTATCCCGAGCAGTACTTC. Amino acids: CASSPVYPEQYF.

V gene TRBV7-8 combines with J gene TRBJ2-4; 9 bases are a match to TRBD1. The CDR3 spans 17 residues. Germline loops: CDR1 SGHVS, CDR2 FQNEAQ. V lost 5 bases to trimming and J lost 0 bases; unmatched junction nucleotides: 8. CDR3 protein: CASSTIGQGIAKNIQYF. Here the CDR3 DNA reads TGTGCCAGCAGCACAATCGGACAGGGGATAGCCAAAAACATTCAGTACTTC.

The CDR3 protein is CASSPSLVTEAFF. In DNA form, the CDR3 reads TGTGCCAGCAGCCCCTCCCTAGTCACTGAAGCTTTCTTT. The chain is built from TRBV7-9 and TRBJ1-1, with no clear D. With 5 bases removed from V and 4 bases from J, the gap between germline ends came to 11 bases. Germline values: CDR1 SEHNR, CDR2 FQNEAQ (reference sequence). This CDR3 is 13 amino acids long.

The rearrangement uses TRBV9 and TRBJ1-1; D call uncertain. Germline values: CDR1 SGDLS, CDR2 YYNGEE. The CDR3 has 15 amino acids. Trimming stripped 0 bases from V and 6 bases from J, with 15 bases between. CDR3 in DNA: TGTGCCAGCAGCGTAGGTCTTGGCGTCGGGGCTGAAGCTTTCTTT. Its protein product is CASSVGLGVGAEAFF.